What follows are 12 T cell receptor beta chains derived from one specimen sequenced in a study of cytomegalovirus exposure and HLA in healthy donors. The PCR ran on 60 Vbeta and 13 Jbeta primers. Using immunoSEQ multiplex PCR, the repertoire was profiled, and TCRdb retains in-frame clones only, with some absent. Among roughly 93,000 clones listed, roughly 79% were seen once. Sequencing input: PBMCs. The source of these receptors is a man younger than 45 in good health and CMV-seronegative.

The chain employs TRBV27 and TRBJ2-7, with a possible D match to TRBD2 (6 bases). V was clipped by 2 bases and J by 4 bases, with 12 bases between them. The CDR3 runs 14 residues. Germline CDR1 MNHEY, CDR2 SMNVEV (reference sequence). CDR3: CASSLRESGYEQYV. DNA for the CDR3: TGTGCCAGCAGTTTACGGGAGAGTGGGTACGAGCAGTACGTC.

The chain joins TRBV5-1 to TRBJ1-2; TRBD1 matches 9 bases. V lost 4 bases to trimming and J lost 0 bases; unmatched junction nucleotides: 10. CDR3 length: 17 residues. From germline, CDR1 is SGHRS and CDR2 YFSETQ. The CDR3 DNA is TGCGCCAGCAGCGCGCCGGGACAGGGAAAAGCTAACTATGGCTACACCTTC. Its translation is CASSAPGQGKANYGYTF. Full variable domain (missing parts from reference TRBV5-1 and TRBJ1-2): KAGVTQTPRYLIKTRGQQVTLSCSPISGHRSVSWYQQTPGQGLQFLFEYFSETQRNKGNFPGRFSGRQFSNSRSEMNVSTLELGDSALYLCASSAPGQGKANYGYTFGSGTRLTVV.

The J gene is TRBJ1-1, the V gene TRBV7-8; D is ambiguous. CDR3 length: 13 residues. Germline CDR1 is SGHVS and CDR2 is FQNEAQ. Trimming removed 2 bases at V and 3 bases at J, with 7 bases between. In DNA, the CDR3 is TGTGCCAGCAGCTTACCCCAGGACACTGAAGCTTTCTTT. This codes for CASSLPQDTEAFF. The full variable domain, completed using reference TRBV7-8 and TRBJ1-1, is GAGVSQSPRYKVAKRGQDVALRCDPISGHVSLFWYQQALGQGPEFLTYFQNEAQLDKSGLPSDRFFAERPEGSVSTLKIQRTQQEDSAVYLCASSLPQDTEAFFGQGTRLTVV.

V usage is TRBV6-1 and J usage is TRBJ2-3; 9 nucleotides match TRBD2. Germline values: CDR1 MNHNS, CDR2 SASEGT. CDR3 length: 13 residues. The J segment lost 1 base and the V segment lost 9 bases, leaving 2 bases of the junction unmatched. CDR3 residues: CASIAGGTDTQYF. The CDR3, as DNA: TGTGCCAGTATAGCGGGGGGCACAGATACGCAGTATTTT.

The rearrangement uses TRBV27 and TRBJ2-3, with 8 bases that match TRBD1. This CDR3 comprises 16 residues. V was pared by 8 bases and J by 5 bases, with 15 bases of the junction left unmatched. From germline, CDR1 is MNHEY and CDR2 SMNVEV (reference sequence). CDR3 sequence: CASCSTPGQAVDTQYF. The CDR3, as DNA: TGTGCCAGCTGCTCGACCCCGGGACAGGCGGTAGATACGCAGTATTTT.

The CDR3 nucleotides are TGTGCCAGCAGGAGGGTGGGGGACAGGAACTATGGCTACACCTTC. Its translation: CASRRVGDRNYGYTF. The chain recombines TRBV13 with TRBJ1-2; TRBD1 agrees at 8 bases. V was clipped by 6 bases and J by 2 bases; unmatched bases: 8. This CDR3 comprises 15 residues. Germline V lookup: CDR1 PRHDT, CDR2 FYEKMQ (reference sequence).

This sequence joins TRBV11-3 and TRBJ1-4; 7 bases agree with TRBD1. The germline gives CDR1 SGHNT, CDR2 YENEEA. The CDR3 totals 15 residues. Unmatched junction bases numbered 11, after V lost 5 bases and J lost 8 bases. The CDR3, as DNA: TGTGCCAGCAGCCTACGACAGGGCCCTAGGGAAAAACTGTTTTTT. Protein sequence: CASSLRQGPREKLFF.

The chain recombines TRBV6-5 with TRBJ2-4; perhaps TRBD1 as D (5 bases). Deletions cut 6 bases from V and 2 bases from J, with 14 bases between. This CDR3 has 15 residues. Looked up from germline, CDR1 is MNHEY and CDR2 is SVGAGI. For the CDR3, the DNA is TGTGCCAGCAGCCAGGGTTGGGAAACCAAAAACATTCAGTACTTC. Amino acid sequence: CASSQGWETKNIQYF.

The chain is built from TRBV7-8 and TRBJ2-7, with TRBD1 identical over 7 bases. V lost 1 base and J lost 6; bases outside the gene matches: 3. This CDR3 has 13 amino acids. CDR1 is SGHVS, CDR2 FQNEAQ, per germline. CDR3 nucleotide sequence: TGTGCCAGCAGCTTAGACGACAGGGCCGAGCAGTACGTC. As protein: CASSLDDRAEQYV.

V is TRBV18 and J is TRBJ1-1; 12 bases match TRBD1. The CDR3 extends over 16 amino acids. The J segment lost 5 bases and the V segment lost 3 bases, leaving 7 bases of the junction unmatched. The germline V gene encodes CDR1 KGHSH and CDR2 LQKENI. The CDR3 DNA reads TGTGCCAGCTCACCGCGGGACAGGGGGCGGGGGACTGAAGCTTTCTTT. This encodes CASSPRDRGRGTEAFF.

The V and J genes are TRBV27 and TRBJ2-2; D perhaps matches TRBD2 (5 bases). Germline loops: CDR1 MNHEY, CDR2 SMNVEV (reference sequence). The length of the CDR3 is 14 residues. The ends were cut back, 0 bases at V and 6 bases at J, with 8 bases in the middle. CDR3 residues: CASSLSSGAGELFF. As DNA, the CDR3 is TGTGCCAGCAGTTTATCCTCCGGGGCCGGGGAGCTGTTTTTT.

A single count supports this clone. This chain links TRBV5-8 with TRBJ2-5; TRBD1 matches 7 bases. Germline CDR1 reads SGHTS; CDR2 reads YDEGEE. This CDR3 contains 17 residues. The junction had 16 bases not matched to a gene; V was cut back by 3 bases and J by 5 bases. Written as DNA, the CDR3 is TGTGCCAGCAGCTACCGCCTGGGACAGTTTGGTCAGGAGACCCAGTACTTC. It yields the protein CASSYRLGQFGQETQYF.